Sequencing of this T cell receptor beta chain was carried out in a study of graft-versus-host responses after intestinal transplantation. Notes on the study in general: GvH clonotypes were identified within recipient marrow, with a subset emerging first in ileum or blood.

Method: immunoSEQ multiplex PCR; TCRdb's copy keeps in-frame clones and lacks some. The data contain tens of thousands of clones, more than 80% of them singletons. As regards this clone: Its antigen remains unidentified.

The CDR3 extends over 14 amino acids. V lost 1 base to trimming and J lost 3 bases, with 9 bases between them. CDR1 is SGDLS and CDR2 is YYNGEE in the germline V gene. The source material was unstimulated CD8+ T cells sorted from spleen or lymph node cells, sampled before intestinal transplant. V and J are TRBV9 and TRBJ2-3, with D perhaps matching TRBD2 (5 bases). The receptor was isolated from a human donor who received an intestinal transplant. The CDR3 is CASSVTGMTDTQYF. The CDR3 DNA reads as TGTGCCAGCAGCGTAACGGGGATGACAGATACGCAGTATTTT.